This record looks at one T cell receptor (beta chain) sequence and its context. Its antigen is not known. The source of the sample is a study of T cell responses to AZD1222 COVID-19 vaccine. Regarding the study as a whole: At baseline, seropositivity was found in only 5 to 7 AZD1222 recipients.

The protocol was immunoSEQ multiplex PCR, while the TCRdb copy is restricted to in-frame clones and leaves out a portion. The sample lists about 150,000 clones; about 94% were seen once. The sequenced sample was peripheral blood, obtained on day 0 of AZD1222 vaccination. This receptor was obtained from an adult in good health.

DNA of the CDR3: TGCAGCGCCCGACAGGGGATCGGAGATACGCAGTATTTT. Its protein is CSARQGIGDTQYF. V usage is TRBV29-1 and J usage is TRBJ2-3, with TRBD1 identical over 8 bases. The ends lost 7 bases at V and 5 bases at J; junction bases unmatched: 8. Germline CDR1 SQVTM, CDR2 ANQGSEA. CDR3 length: 13 residues.